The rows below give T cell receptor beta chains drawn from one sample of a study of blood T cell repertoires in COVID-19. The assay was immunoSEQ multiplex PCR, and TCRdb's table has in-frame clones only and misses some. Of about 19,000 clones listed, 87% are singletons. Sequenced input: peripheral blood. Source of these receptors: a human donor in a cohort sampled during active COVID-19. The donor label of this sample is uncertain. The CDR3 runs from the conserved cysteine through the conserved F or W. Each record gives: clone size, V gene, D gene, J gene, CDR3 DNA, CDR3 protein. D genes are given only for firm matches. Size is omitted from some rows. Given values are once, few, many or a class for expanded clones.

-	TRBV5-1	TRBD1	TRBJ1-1	TGCGCCAGCAGCTTGGGCCAGGGGGGCGCTGAAGCTTTCTTT	CASSLGQGGAEAFF
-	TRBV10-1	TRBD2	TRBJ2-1	TGCGCCAACCACCTCGGACTAGCGTACAATGAGCAGTTCTTC	CANHLGLAYNEQFF
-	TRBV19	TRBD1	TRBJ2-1	TGTGCCAGTAGTATAGATAGGACAGGGGTTGATGAGCAGTTCTTC	CASSIDRTGVDEQFF
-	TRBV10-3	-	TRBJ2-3	TGTGCCATCAGTTCTAGCACTAGCACAGATACGCAGTATTTT	CAISSSTSTDTQYF
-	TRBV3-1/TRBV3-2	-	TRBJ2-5	TGTGCCAGCAGCCAAGATTCTAGCCAAGAGACCCAGTACTTC	CASSQDSSQETQYF
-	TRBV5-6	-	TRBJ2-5	TGTGCCAGCAGGGTCCAGGGGAAGAGAGAGACCCAGTACTTC	CASRVQGKRETQYF
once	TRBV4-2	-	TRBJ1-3	TGTGCCAGCAGCTCGACAGGTGCAAACTCTGGAAACACCATATATTTT	CASSSTGANSGNTIYF
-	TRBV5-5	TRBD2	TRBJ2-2	TGTGCCAGCAGCCCCCGGACTAGCGGGAGTACCGGGGAGCTGTTTTTT	CASSPRTSGSTGELFF
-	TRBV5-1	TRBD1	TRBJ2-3	TGCGCCAGCAGCTTGTCACAGGGGGGCACAGATACGCAGTATTTT	CASSLSQGGTDTQYF
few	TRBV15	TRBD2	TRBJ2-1	TGTGCCACCAGCAGAAGACTAGCGGGAGGGAATGAGCAGTTCTTC	CATSRRLAGGNEQFF
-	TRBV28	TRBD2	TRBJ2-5	TGTGCCAGCACCATAGCGGGAGGAGAGGCAGAGACCCAGTACTTC	CASTIAGGEAETQYF
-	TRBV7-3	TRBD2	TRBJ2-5	TGTGCCAGCACCAACCCGCGGGAGGACCAAGAGACCCAGTACTTC	CASTNPREDQETQYF
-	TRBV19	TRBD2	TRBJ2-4	TGTGCCAGTAGTTTCGCGGGAGTTCCCCTAGCCAAAAACATTCAGTACTTC	CASSFAGVPLAKNIQYF
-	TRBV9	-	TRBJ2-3	TGTGCCAGCAGCCCTCCGGGACTGGGAAGCACAGATACGCAGTATTTT	CASSPPGLGSTDTQYF
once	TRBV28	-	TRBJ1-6	TGTGCCAGCAGTGACAGAAATTCACCCCTCCACTTT	CASSDRNSPLHF
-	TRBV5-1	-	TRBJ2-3	TGCGCCAGCAGCTTGGGTTTGGGGCCGAGCACAGATACGCAGTATTTT	CASSLGLGPSTDTQYF
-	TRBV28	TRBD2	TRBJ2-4	TGTGCCAGCAGTTTTCTGCCTTTCGGGACTAGCGGACTAGCCAAAAACATTCAGTACTTC	CASSFLPFGTSGLAKNIQYF
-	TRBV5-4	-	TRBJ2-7	TGTGCCAGCAGCTTGGTCCCGGACTACTCCTACGAGCAGTACTTC	CASSLVPDYSYEQYF
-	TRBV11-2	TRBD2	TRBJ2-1	TGTGCCAGCAGCCCGAGCGGGAGTCGGAACAATGAGCAGTTCTTC	CASSPSGSRNNEQFF
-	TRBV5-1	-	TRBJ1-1	TGCGCCAGCAGCTTGCAATCAACGGGGTACACTGAAGCTTTCTTT	CASSLQSTGYTEAFF
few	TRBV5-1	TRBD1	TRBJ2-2	TGCGCCAGCAGCCGGACAGGGGAGACCGGGGAGCTGTTTTTT	CASSRTGETGELFF
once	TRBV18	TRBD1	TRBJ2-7	TGTGCCAGCTCATCAGGGACAGGGGACCACGAGCAATACTTC	CASSSGTGDHEQYF
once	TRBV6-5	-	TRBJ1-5	TGTGCCAGCAAAGAGGATCAGCCCCAGCATTTT	CASKEDQPQHF
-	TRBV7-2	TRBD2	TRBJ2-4	TGTGCCAGCAGCTTAGGACTAGCTCAAAACATTCAGTACTTC	CASSLGLAQNIQYF
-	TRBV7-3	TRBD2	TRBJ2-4	TGTGCCAGCAGCGCTTCGACTAGCGGGGGAACCCAGTACTTC	CASSASTSGGTQYF
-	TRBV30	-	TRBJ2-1	TGTGCCTGGTCGCAGGATAATGAGCAGTTCTTC	CAWSQDNEQFF
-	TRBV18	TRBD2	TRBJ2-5	TGTGCCAGCTCACTATGGACTAGGGAGTACCAAGAGACCCAGTACTTC	CASSLWTREYQETQYF
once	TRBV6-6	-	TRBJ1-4	TGTGCCAGCAGTTACCCCGAGACAGCAAATGAAAAACTGTTTTTT	CASSYPETANEKLFF
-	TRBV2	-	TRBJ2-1	TGTGCCAGCAATCTGAGGTCTCGAAACAATGAGCAGTTCTTC	CASNLRSRNNEQFF
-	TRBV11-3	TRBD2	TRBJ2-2	TGTGCCAGCAGCTCAGGACTAGCGGGTACCGGGGAGCTGTTTTTT	CASSSGLAGTGELFF
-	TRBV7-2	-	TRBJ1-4	TGTGCCAGCAGCTTGCAGGGTTGGGAAAAACTGTTTTTT	CASSLQGWEKLFF
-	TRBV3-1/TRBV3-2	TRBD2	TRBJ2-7	TGTGCCAGCAGCCGTGGACTAGCAGGCTCCTACGAGCAGTACTTC	CASSRGLAGSYEQYF
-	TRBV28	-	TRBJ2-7	TGTGCCAGCAGCTCAGACACATGGGACTTC	CASSSDTWDF
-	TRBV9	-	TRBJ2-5	TGTGCCAGCAGCGCAGGCTTCGGAGAGACCCAGTACTTC	CASSAGFGETQYF
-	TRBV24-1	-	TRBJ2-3	TGTGCCACCAGTGATCCTAGCGAACCTAGCACAGATACGCAGTATTTT	CATSDPSEPSTDTQYF
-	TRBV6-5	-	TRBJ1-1	TGTGCCAGCAGTTCGACAGTGGGAGCTTTCTTT	CASSSTVGAFF
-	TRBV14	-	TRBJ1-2	TGTGCCAGCAGCCCAAGAGGGGGAAACTATGGCTACACCTTC	CASSPRGGNYGYTF
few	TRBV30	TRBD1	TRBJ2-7	TGTGCCTGGAAGAGACAGGGACAATACGAGCAGTACTTC	CAWKRQGQYEQYF
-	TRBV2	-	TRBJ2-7	TGTGCCAGCACGAGAGGGGGGACTAAATACGAGCAGTACTTC	CASTRGGTKYEQYF
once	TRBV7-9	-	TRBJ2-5	TGTGCCAGCAGCTGGACAGTCTTCCAAGAGACCCAGTACTTC	CASSWTVFQETQYF
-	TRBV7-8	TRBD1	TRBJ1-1	TGTGCCAGCAGCTCCTCTGGACAGGGGGCCGTCACTGAAGCTTTCTTT	CASSSSGQGAVTEAFF